The 21 T cell receptor beta chains below come from one sample, sequenced in a study of post-analysis software for immune sequencing data. Study-wide results and limits: About five TRBV segments, including TRBV5-6, TRBV5-1 and TRBV20-1, were more frequent in patients than controls.

Incorporated into the TCR beta cDNA libraries were unique molecular identifiers, which served to reduce PCR and sequencing biases. TCRdb recomputed calls from the PCR reads with MiXCR, one row per CDR3 protein. The sample yields hundreds of thousands of distinct CDR3 sequences, about 32% seen once. Their cognate antigens are unknown. The sequenced material came from blood. The receptors stem from a girl under 18 with multiple sclerosis.

In its sample, this clonotype was seen a few times. The chain joins TRBV7-2 to TRBJ1-6; D is possibly TRBD1 (5 bases). The V end lost 4 bases, the J end lost 8 bases, and 9 bases lay between the germline ends. The CDR3 totals 13 residues. Germline lookup yields CDR1 SGHTA and CDR2 FQGNSA. The CDR3 sequence is CASSWVRDSPLHF. The CDR3 bases are TGTGCCAGCAGCTGGGTCAGGGATTCACCCCTCCACTTT.

This rearrangement joins TRBV18 to TRBJ2-2; D gene ambiguous. CDR3 length: 15 residues. V was trimmed by 1 base and J by 7 bases, leaving 13 bases between them. Germline V CDR1 and CDR2: KGHSH, LQKENI. For the CDR3, the DNA is TGTGCCAGCTCACCACGACTTGGAGATCGCGGGGAGCTGTTTTTT. This encodes CASSPRLGDRGELFF. The full variable domain, in which reference TRBV18 and TRBJ2-2 provide the parts outside the CDR3, is NAGVMQNPRHLVRRRGQEARLRCSPMKGHSHVYWYRQLPEEGLKFMVYLQKENIIDESGMPKERFSAEFPKEGPSILRIQQVVRGDSAAYFCASSPRLGDRGELFFGEGSRLTVL.

This clonotype was seen a few times. The V gene is TRBV2, the J gene TRBJ2-1, with 7 bases that match TRBD2. Trimming took 7 bases from V and 9 from J; bases not matched to a gene: 15. This CDR3 contains 15 residues. Germline V gene lookup returns CDR1 SNHLY and CDR2 FYNNEI. CDR3 sequence reads: CASKGRTSVSGEQFF. Here the CDR3 DNA reads TGTGCCAGCAAGGGGAGAACTAGCGTCTCCGGTGAGCAGTTCTTC.

This clonotype was counted between two and nine times. The chain couples TRBV7-2 to TRBJ2-5, with no clear D. This CDR3 comprises 13 residues. The germline gives CDR1 SGHTA, CDR2 FQGNSA. V was pared by 1 base and J by 7 bases, with 10 bases between. CDR3 sequence reads: CASSLGFRGTQYF. The DNA of the CDR3 is TGTGCCAGCAGCTTAGGGTTTCGAGGGACCCAGTACTTC. The full variable domain, with the rest looked up from reference TRBV7-2 and TRBJ2-5, is GAGVSQSPSNKVTEKGKDVELRCDPISGHTALYWYRQSLGQGLEFLIYFQGNSAPDKSGLPSDRFSAERTGGSVSTLTIQRTQQEDSAVYLCASSLGFRGTQYFGPGTRLLVL.

The rearrangement links TRBV5-5 to TRBJ2-1; perhaps TRBD2 as D (7 bases). This CDR3 is built from 15 residues. Germline V gene data show CDR1 as SGHKS and CDR2 as YYEKEE (reference sequence). V was trimmed by 3 bases and J by 6 bases, leaving 16 bases between them. The CDR3 bases are TGTGCCAGCAGCTGGGAACAGGGACTATCCAATGAGCAGTTCTTC. Amino acid sequence: CASSWEQGLSNEQFF.

In this sample, this clonotype turned up a few times. V gene TRBV4-3 combines with J gene TRBJ1-6, with no clear D. The CDR3 loop spans 16 amino acids. The germline V and J ends were trimmed by 1 base and 9 bases, with 16 bases remaining between them. CDR1 LGHNA and CDR2 YSLEER come from the germline V gene. The CDR3 DNA reads TGCGCCAGCAGCCAAGGGATAGACGGATCAGGTTCACCCCTCCACTTT. This translates into CASSQGIDGSGSPLHF.

This clonotype was found a few times. This chain's CDR3 is CSANWREESYEQYF. DNA for the CDR3: TGCAGTGCCAACTGGCGGGAGGAGTCCTACGAGCAGTACTTC. The chain has TRBV20-1 and TRBJ2-7, with TRBD2 identical over 8 bases. This CDR3 contains 14 residues. The V gene end was trimmed by 6 bases and the J gene end by 1 base; junction bases not matched to a gene: 8. Germline lookup yields CDR1 DFQATT and CDR2 SNEGSKA (reference sequence).

The CDR3, as DNA: TGTGCCAGCAGTGAGGAGTCTCCCTTCACAGATACGCAGTATTTT. Translation: CASSEESPFTDTQYF. This chain uses TRBV25-1 with TRBJ2-3, with no clear D. The CDR3 extends over 15 amino acids. Germline V gene sequence: CDR1 MGHDK, CDR2 SYGVNS. Trimming took off 3 bases at V and 2 bases at J, with 12 bases between the two ends.

This clonotype showed up just a few times. V gene TRBV29-1 combines with J gene TRBJ2-1; D gene unclear. V was clipped by 4 bases and J by 6 bases, with 16 bases between them. The CDR3 length is 14 residues. The V gene's germline CDR1 is SQVTM and CDR2 ANQGSEA. The DNA of the CDR3 is TGCAGCGTTGGTTCACCCGGGTGGGGCAATGAGCAGTTCTTC. Its translation: CSVGSPGWGNEQFF.

This chain connects TRBV2 to TRBJ1-5; 7 bases line up with TRBD1. The trim removed 7 bases at V and 3 bases at J, leaving 12 bases unmatched. This CDR3 is built from 16 residues. CDR1 and CDR2 from the germline V gene are SNHLY and FYNNEI. The DNA of the CDR3 is TGTGCCAGCAAAGAGGGTATGACAGGGATCAATCAGCCCCAGCATTTT. This translates into CASKEGMTGINQPQHF.

This clonotype occurred a few times. The rearrangement links TRBV3-1 to TRBJ2-5; 10 nucleotides align to TRBD2. The V segment lost 2 bases and the J segment 2 bases; nucleotides outside the gene matches: 5. Germline CDR1 is LGHDT and CDR2 is YNNKEL (reference sequence). This CDR3 region has 16 residues. The CDR3 DNA sequence: TGTGCCAGCAGCCAAACAACGACTAGCGGGCAAGAGACCCAGTACTTC. Its protein is CASSQTTTSGQETQYF.

This rearrangement joins TRBV7-2 to TRBJ2-3, with D perhaps matching TRBD1 or TRBD2 (5 bases each). V dropped 5 bases and J dropped 2 bases, with 26 bases sitting between them. The length of the CDR3 is 19 residues. From germline, CDR1 is SGHTA and CDR2 FQGNSA. CDR3 region: CASSPRQTGTRTDTDTQYF. The CDR3 DNA is TGTGCCAGCAGCCCTCGACAAACCGGGACCCGCACCGACACAGATACGCAGTATTTT.

The chain links TRBV7-2 to TRBJ2-4, with 8 bases fitting TRBD1. The CDR3 totals 14 residues. Trimming at V came to 1 base and at J to 13 bases, leaving 9 bases not matched to a gene. Germline CDR1 reads SGHTA; CDR2 reads FQGNSA. The CDR3 DNA follows: TGTGCCAGCAGCTTAGGGACAGGGAAGGTCGTGCAGTACTTC. It translates to CASSLGTGKVVQYF.

The chain uses TRBV29-1 and TRBJ1-1; the D gene is possibly TRBD1 (5 bases). Germline V gene sequence: CDR1 SQVTM, CDR2 ANQGSEA. The CDR3 runs to 15 residues. The V end lost 4 bases, the J end lost 1 base, and 16 bases lay between the germline ends. The CDR3 DNA follows: TGCAGCGTTGTGGTGTATAGACAGCGGAACACTGAAGCTTTCTTT. This encodes CSVVVYRQRNTEAFF.

This clonotype was recorded many times. The J gene is TRBJ2-7, the V gene TRBV7-2, with a tentative D call TRBD2 (5 bases). Trimming removed 5 bases from V and 3 bases from J, with 17 bases in between. This CDR3 has 15 residues. Germline CDR1 and CDR2: SGHTA and FQGNSA. The CDR3 sequence: CASSAFIGRGYEQYF. CDR3 DNA: TGTGCCAGCAGCGCCTTTATTGGTCGGGGCTACGAGCAGTACTTC.

The chain's CDR3 is CASSSSGGDGQPQHF. In DNA, the CDR3 is TGCGCCAGCAGCTCCTCGGGGGGGGATGGTCAGCCCCAGCATTTT. The chain uses TRBV5-1 and TRBJ1-5, with TRBD1 as a possible D gene (5 bases). Germline CDR1 is SGHRS and CDR2 is YFSETQ. V was cut by 3 bases and J by 6 bases, with 16 bases left in between. This CDR3 is built from 15 residues.

The V and J genes are TRBV5-1 and TRBJ2-1; D is uncertain. V was trimmed by 3 bases and J by 0 bases, leaving 13 bases between them. The CDR3 has 16 residues. Per germline, CDR1 SGHRS and CDR2 YFSETQ. CDR3 in DNA: TGCGCCAGCAGCTACCAAACGACAAGCTCCTACAATGAGCAGTTCTTC. It yields the protein CASSYQTTSSYNEQFF. Combining the CDR3 with reference TRBV5-1 and TRBJ2-1 gives the whole variable domain KAGVTQTPRYLIKTRGQQVTLSCSPISGHRSVSWYQQTPGQGLQFLFEYFSETQRNKGNFPGRFSGRQFSNSRSEMNVSTLELGDSALYLCASSYQTTSSYNEQFFGPGTRLTVL.

This chain links TRBV5-8 with TRBJ2-1; the D call may be TRBD1 or TRBD2 (5 bases each). Trimming cost V 0 bases and J 2 bases, with 9 bases left between them. CDR1 and CDR2 from the germline V gene are SGHTS and YDEGEE. This CDR3 comprises 15 residues. The CDR3 loop reads CASSLGDVAYNEQFF. The CDR3 DNA follows: TGTGCCAGCAGCTTGGGGGACGTGGCCTACAATGAGCAGTTCTTC. Supplemented by reference TRBV5-8 and TRBJ2-1, the full variable domain reads EAGVTQSPTHLIKTRGQQATLRCSPISGHTSVYWYQQALGLGLQFLLWYDEGEERNRGNFPPRFSGRQFPNYSSELNVNALELEDSALYLCASSLGDVAYNEQFFGPGTRLTVL.

This clonotype was seen a few times. The CDR3: CASSPLGVQVETQYF. The CDR3, as DNA: TGTGCCAGCAGCCCCCTCGGGGTGCAGGTTGAGACCCAGTACTTC. The chain employs TRBV7-2 and TRBJ2-5; TRBD2 is a possible D gene (5 bases). The germline CDR1 and CDR2 sequences are SGHTA and FQGNSA. CDR3 length: 15 residues. V was trimmed by 5 bases and J by 5 bases, leaving 18 bases between them.

The chain is built from TRBV6-2 or TRBV6-3 and TRBJ1-2, with TRBD1 as a possible D gene (5 bases). The germline CDR1 and CDR2 sequences are MNHEY and SVGEGT. This CDR3 has 15 residues. Trimming took 5 bases from V and 13 from J, leaving 26 bases between them. In DNA, the CDR3 is TGTGCCAGCAGTCTATCACTCCGGGACGTCAGCATTCTCACCTTC. Translating it yields CASSLSLRDVSILTF.

The chain recombines TRBV29-1 with TRBJ2-7; D perhaps matches TRBD2 (5 bases). Germline CDR1 reads SQVTM; CDR2 reads ANQGSEA. The CDR3 is 15 amino acids. V lost 1 base and J lost 1, with 14 bases in between. CDR3 coding DNA: TGCAGCGTTGAAGGGACCGCGGGCGGTTCCTACGAGCAGTACTTC. It encodes CSVEGTAGGSYEQYF.